The clone carrying this TCR beta chain was counted at least ten times. Antigen specificity is unknown. This sample includes further DNA sequences coding for the same CDR3. Profiling relied on immunoSEQ multiplex PCR, and the TCRdb table lists in-frame clones only, not all of them. Here the sample spans 600,000 to 750,000 clones, about 92% being singletons. The CDR3 sequence is 15 residues long. Losses at the gene ends were 4 bases for V and 2 bases for J; bases not matched to a gene: 6. Germline assignment: CDR1 SGHTS and CDR2 YDEGEE. The sample is drawn from a study of shared clonotypes between healthy human individuals. Study observations and caveats: Non-shared clonotypes were found to have lower generation probabilities than the clonotypes that were shared by all four of the sorted-subset donors.

Sequenced: memory CD8+ T cells from PBMCs. The subset here: CD45RO+ cells pooled with CCR7-negative TemRA cells. The rearrangement joins TRBV5-8 to TRBJ2-3, with 8 bases fitting TRBD1. This clonotype was obtained from a man aged 18-30 years in good health. Some clones in this sample may be carry-over from other donors' samples. The CDR3: CASSLGTGNTDTQYF. CDR3 bases: TGTGCCAGCAGCCTCGGGACAGGAAACACAGATACGCAGTATTTT.